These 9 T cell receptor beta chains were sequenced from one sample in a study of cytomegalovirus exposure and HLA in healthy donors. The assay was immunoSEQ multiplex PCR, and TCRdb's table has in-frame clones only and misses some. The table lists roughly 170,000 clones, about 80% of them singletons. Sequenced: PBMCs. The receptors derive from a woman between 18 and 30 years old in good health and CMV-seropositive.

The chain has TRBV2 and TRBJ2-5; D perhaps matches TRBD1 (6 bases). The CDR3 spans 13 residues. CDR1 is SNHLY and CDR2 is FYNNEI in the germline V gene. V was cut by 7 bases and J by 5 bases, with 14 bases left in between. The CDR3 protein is CASNLGAWETQYF. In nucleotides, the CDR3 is TGTGCCAGCAATTTGGGGGCGTGGGAGACCCAGTACTTC.

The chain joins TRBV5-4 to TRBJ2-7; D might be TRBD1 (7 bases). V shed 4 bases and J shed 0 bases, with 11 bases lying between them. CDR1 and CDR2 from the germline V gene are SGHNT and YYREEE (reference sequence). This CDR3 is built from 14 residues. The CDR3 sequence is CASSPRDSSYEQYF. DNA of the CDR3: TGTGCCAGCAGCCCGCGGGACAGCTCCTACGAGCAGTACTTC.

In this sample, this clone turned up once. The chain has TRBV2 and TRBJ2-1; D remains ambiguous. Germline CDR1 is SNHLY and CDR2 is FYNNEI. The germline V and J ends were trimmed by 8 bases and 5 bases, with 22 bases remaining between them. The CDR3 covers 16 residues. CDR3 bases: TGTGCCAGCTCAGTGGGTATTGGTACTACTGACAATGAGCAGTTCTTC. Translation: CASSVGIGTTDNEQFF.

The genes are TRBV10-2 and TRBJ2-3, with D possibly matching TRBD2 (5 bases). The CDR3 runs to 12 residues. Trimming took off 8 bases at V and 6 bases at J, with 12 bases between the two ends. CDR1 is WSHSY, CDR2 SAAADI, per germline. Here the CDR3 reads CASSREWDTQYF. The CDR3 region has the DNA TGCGCCAGCTCCCGGGAATGGGATACGCAGTATTTT.

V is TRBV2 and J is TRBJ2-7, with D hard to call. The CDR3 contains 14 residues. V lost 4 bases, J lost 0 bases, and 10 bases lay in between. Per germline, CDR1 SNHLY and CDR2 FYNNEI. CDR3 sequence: CASSAERGSYEQYF. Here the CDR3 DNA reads TGTGCCAGCAGTGCCGAACGCGGCTCCTACGAGCAGTACTTC.

CDR3 residues: CASSPGQRYGYTF. The DNA of the CDR3 is TGTGCCAGCAGCCCAGGGCAACGGTATGGCTACACCTTC. V gene TRBV11-1 combines with J gene TRBJ1-2; D might be TRBD1 (5 bases). Germline CDR1 SGHAT, CDR2 FQDESV (reference sequence). CDR3 length: 13 amino acids. V was trimmed by 5 bases and J by 5 bases, leaving 12 bases between them.

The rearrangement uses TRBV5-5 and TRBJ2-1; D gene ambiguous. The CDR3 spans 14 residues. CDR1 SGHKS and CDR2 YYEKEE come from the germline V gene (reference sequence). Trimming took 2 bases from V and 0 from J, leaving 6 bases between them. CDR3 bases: TGTGCCAGCAGCTTCAAGAGCTCCTACAATGAGCAGTTCTTC. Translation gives CASSFKSSYNEQFF.

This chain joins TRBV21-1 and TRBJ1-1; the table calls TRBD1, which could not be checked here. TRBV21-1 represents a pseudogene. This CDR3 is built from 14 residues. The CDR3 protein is CASSKAIDRAEAFF. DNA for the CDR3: TGTGCCAGCAGCAAAGCGATTGACAGGGCTGAAGCTTTCTTT.

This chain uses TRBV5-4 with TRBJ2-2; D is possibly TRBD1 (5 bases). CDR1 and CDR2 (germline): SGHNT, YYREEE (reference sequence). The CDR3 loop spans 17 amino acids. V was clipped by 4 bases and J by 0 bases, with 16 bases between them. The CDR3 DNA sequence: TGTGCCAGCAGCCGTGACAGTAGACCGACGAACACCGGGGAGCTGTTTTTT. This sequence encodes CASSRDSRPTNTGELFF.